The 17 T cell receptor beta chains presented below share a single source sample, sequenced in a study of blood T cell repertoires in COVID-19. TCRdb's table, derived via immunoSEQ multiplex PCR, lists solely in-frame clones and lacks some. The table shows about 130,000 clones, with approximately 74% occurring only once. The material sequenced was peripheral blood. These receptors were taken from a man between 60 and 70 years old with acute or convalescent COVID-19.

In its sample, this clone was seen once. The rearrangement uses TRBV18 and TRBJ1-6, with D unclear. This CDR3 comprises 15 residues. V dropped 4 bases and J dropped 6 bases, with 13 bases sitting between them. Per germline, CDR1 KGHSH and CDR2 LQKENI. The CDR3 DNA follows: TGTGCCAGCTCACAAACCGCGGCTTTTAATTCACCCCTCCACTTT. This encodes CASSQTAAFNSPLHF.

This chain connects TRBV6-6 to TRBJ1-6; possible D gene TRBD1, 6 bases. CDR3 length equals 14 residues. The V and J ends lost 2 bases and 7 bases respectively, with 9 bases between them. The germline V gene encodes CDR1 MNHNY and CDR2 SVGAGI (reference sequence). The CDR3 nucleotides read TGTGCCAGCAGTTACGGGGGCCGAAATTCACCCCTCCACTTT. This translates into CASSYGGRNSPLHF.

The sample holds a few counts of this clone. The chain combines TRBV11-2 with TRBJ2-7; D is possibly TRBD1 (5 bases). The CDR3 has 14 amino acids. Germline V gene lookup returns CDR1 SGHAT and CDR2 FQNNGV. Trimming stripped 0 bases from V and 6 bases from J, with 12 bases between. The CDR3, as DNA: TGTGCCAGCAGCTTAGATCAAAGGGGCCGCGAGCAGTACTTC. It encodes CASSLDQRGREQYF.

The chain couples TRBV9 to TRBJ1-2; 7 bases fit TRBD1. Germline loops: CDR1 SGDLS, CDR2 YYNGEE. The CDR3 loop spans 16 amino acids. V lost 1 base to trimming and J lost 1 base; unmatched junction nucleotides: 7. The CDR3 loop reads CASSVREGAGNYGYTF. DNA of the CDR3: TGTGCCAGCAGCGTACGGGAGGGGGCTGGTAACTATGGCTACACCTTC.

This rearrangement joins TRBV25-1 to TRBJ2-2; a possible D gene is TRBD1 (6 bases). Trimming left V 4 bases short and J 5 bases short, with 11 bases between. Germline assignment: CDR1 MGHDK and CDR2 SYGVNS. The CDR3 length is 14 residues. The CDR3 loop is CASSAVTGTGELFF. Here the CDR3 DNA reads TGTGCCAGCAGTGCAGTTACAGGGACCGGGGAGCTGTTTTTT.

J is TRBJ1-2 and V is TRBV9; D possibly corresponds to TRBD1 (6 bases). The CDR3 totals 15 residues. Per the germline V gene, CDR1 is SGDLS and CDR2 is YYNGEE. Trimming stripped 4 bases from V and 4 bases from J, with 17 bases between. CDR3 nucleotide sequence: TGTGCCAGCAGCCCCAACCCTCGGGACACCTATGGCTACACCTTC. It specifies CASSPNPRDTYGYTF.

The V and J genes are TRBV10-3 and TRBJ2-3, with TRBD2 matching over 11 bases. Germline V lookup: CDR1 ENHRY, CDR2 SYGVKD. The CDR3 spans 14 residues. The V segment lost 2 bases and the J segment 6 bases; nucleotides outside the gene matches: 1. The CDR3 region has the DNA TGTGCCATCAGTGAGGCTAGCGGGGGGGATACGCAGTATTTT. It translates to CAISEASGGDTQYF.

The V and J genes are TRBV10-3 and TRBJ2-5; 9 bases are shared with TRBD2. The V gene end was trimmed by 10 bases and the J gene end by 2 bases; junction bases not matched to a gene: 14. The CDR3 covers 16 residues. Germline CDR1 reads ENHRY; CDR2 reads SYGVKD. CDR3 sequence (DNA): TGTGCCACCCTGGGGGTAGCGGGGGCGGTGCAAGAGACCCAGTACTTC. Protein: CATLGVAGAVQETQYF.

The rearrangement uses TRBV7-3 and TRBJ2-1, with a tentative D call TRBD1 (5 bases). Germline values: CDR1 SGHTA, CDR2 FQGTGA. This CDR3 has 13 residues. V lost 4 bases and J lost 5, with 9 bases in between. CDR3 sequence: CASSYDRDNEQFF. The DNA for the CDR3 is TGTGCCAGCAGCTATGACAGAGACAATGAGCAGTTCTTC.

The chain links TRBV5-6 to TRBJ1-2, with 10 bases fitting TRBD1. After removal of 0 bases from V and 7 bases from J, the junction contained 3 bases not matched to a gene. This CDR3 region has 14 residues. Germline CDR1 SGHDT, CDR2 YYEEEE. CDR3: CASSLGQGAFGYTF. In DNA, the CDR3 is TGTGCCAGCAGCTTGGGACAGGGGGCTTTTGGCTACACCTTC.

This chain links TRBV18 with TRBJ1-1, with 10 nucleotides matching TRBD1. V trimming: 5 bases; J trimming: 0 bases; junction bases outside the gene matches: 9. The CDR3 extends over 17 amino acids. Germline V gene data show CDR1 as KGHSH and CDR2 as LQKENI. The CDR3 nucleotides read TGTGCCAGCTCATCTATCGGGACAGGGGCGTTGAACACTGAAGCTTTCTTT. Encoded protein: CASSSIGTGALNTEAFF.

V is TRBV9 and J is TRBJ1-1, with unresolved D. The CDR3 loop spans 13 amino acids. Germline V gives CDR1 SGDLS, CDR2 YYNGEE. V lost 2 bases and J lost 0, with 5 bases in between. The CDR3 is CASSVHLNTEAFF. In nucleotides, the CDR3 is TGTGCCAGCAGCGTTCATCTGAACACTGAAGCTTTCTTT.

This sequence joins TRBV7-3 and TRBJ1-2; D possibly corresponds to TRBD1 (5 bases). The CDR3 spans 13 residues. The V end lost 5 bases, the J end lost 8 bases, and 15 bases lay between the germline ends. CDR1 and CDR2 (germline): SGHTA, FQGTGA. CDR3 amino acids: CASSVDSKGGYTF. CDR3 bases: TGTGCCAGCAGCGTCGACAGTAAAGGCGGCTACACCTTC.

The CDR3 DNA reads TGCAGCGTCCCTTCAGCCGGGGGTGGAAACACCATATATTTT. Translating gives CSVPSAGGGNTIYF. V and J are TRBV29-1 and TRBJ1-3; D perhaps matches TRBD1 (5 bases). Trimming took 6 bases from V and 3 from J, leaving 15 bases between them. The CDR3 contains 14 residues. Germline-derived CDR1 and CDR2 are SQVTM and ANQGSEA.

This sequence joins TRBV5-1 and TRBJ1-1, with 11 bases identical to TRBD1. Germline V gives CDR1 SGHRS, CDR2 YFSETQ. The CDR3 loop spans 15 amino acids. V was clipped by 4 bases and J by 5 bases; unmatched bases: 7. Here the CDR3 reads CASSPWDRGRTEAFF. The CDR3 nucleotides read TGCGCCAGCAGCCCCTGGGACAGGGGGAGGACTGAAGCTTTCTTT.

The chain uses TRBV27 and TRBJ2-3; D remains unclear. CDR1 and CDR2 from the germline V gene are MNHEY and SMNVEV (reference sequence). Trimming removed 3 bases from V and 2 bases from J, with 9 bases in between. The CDR3 is 14 amino acids. The CDR3 loop is CASSFWQSTDTQYF. CDR3 bases: TGTGCCAGCAGTTTTTGGCAGTCCACAGATACGCAGTATTTT.

This chain joins TRBV12-3 or TRBV12-4 and TRBJ1-6, with a tentative D call TRBD1 (6 bases). Trimming cost V 7 bases and J 7 bases, with 11 bases left between them. The CDR3 runs to 13 residues. CDR3 amino acids: CASTRQENSPLHF. CDR3 coding DNA: TGTGCCAGCACCAGACAGGAGAATTCACCCCTCCACTTT.